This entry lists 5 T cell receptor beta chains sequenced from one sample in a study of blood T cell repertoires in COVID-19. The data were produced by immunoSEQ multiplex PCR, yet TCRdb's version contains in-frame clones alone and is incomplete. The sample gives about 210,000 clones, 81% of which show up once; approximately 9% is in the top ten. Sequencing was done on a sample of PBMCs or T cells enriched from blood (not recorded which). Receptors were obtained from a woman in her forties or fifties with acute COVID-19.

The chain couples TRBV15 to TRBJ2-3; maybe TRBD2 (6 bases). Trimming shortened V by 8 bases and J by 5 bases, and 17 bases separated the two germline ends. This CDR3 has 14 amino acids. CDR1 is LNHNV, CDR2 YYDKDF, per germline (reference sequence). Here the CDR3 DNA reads TGTGCCACCGGGAGACTAGGTTCCGTAGATACGCAGTATTTT. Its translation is CATGRLGSVDTQYF.

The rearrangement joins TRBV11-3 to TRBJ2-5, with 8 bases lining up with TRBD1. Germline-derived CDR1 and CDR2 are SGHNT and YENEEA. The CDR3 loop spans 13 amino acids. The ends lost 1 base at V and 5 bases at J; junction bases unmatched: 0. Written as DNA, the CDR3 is TGTGCCAGCAGCTTAGGACAGGGGGAGACCCAGTACTTC. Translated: CASSLGQGETQYF.

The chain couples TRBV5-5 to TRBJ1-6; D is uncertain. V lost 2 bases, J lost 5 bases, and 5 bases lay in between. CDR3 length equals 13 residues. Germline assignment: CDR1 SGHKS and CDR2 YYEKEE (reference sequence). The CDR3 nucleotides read TGTGCCAGCAGCTTCACGGATAATTCACCCCTCCACTTT. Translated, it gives CASSFTDNSPLHF.

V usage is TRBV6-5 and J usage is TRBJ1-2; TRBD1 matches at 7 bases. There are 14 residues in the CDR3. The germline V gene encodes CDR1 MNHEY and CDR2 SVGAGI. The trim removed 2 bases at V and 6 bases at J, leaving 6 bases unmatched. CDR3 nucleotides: TGTGCCAGCAGTTACCTGACAGGGTTGAATGGCTACACCTTC. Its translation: CASSYLTGLNGYTF.

CDR3 nucleotide sequence: TGTGCCAGCAGCTCCTTAGCGGGCCTCTCCTACAATGAGCAGTTCTTC. It encodes CASSSLAGLSYNEQFF. V gene TRBV11-2 combines with J gene TRBJ2-1; TRBD2 aligns across 7 bases. The CDR3 extends over 16 amino acids. CDR1 and CDR2 (germline): SGHAT, FQNNGV. J lost 0 bases, V lost 4 bases, and 6 bases had no gene match.